This T cell receptor beta chain was retrieved from a study of graft-versus-host responses after intestinal transplantation. Findings and caveats of the study: Individuals who had graft-donor T cell macrochimerism had allografts that showed high graft-versus-host to host-versus-graft clonal ratios. Peak circulating GvH clone levels tracked with early post-transplant HvG declines.

Concerning this clone itself: Its matching antigen is unknown.

Sequencing used immunoSEQ multiplex PCR; TCRdb keeps in-frame clones, though not all of them. The sample lists about 45,000 clones, roughly nine tenths occurring once. Germline V gene lookup returns CDR1 SGHRS and CDR2 YFSETQ. Trimming at V came to 7 bases and at J to 5 bases, leaving 15 bases not matched to a gene. The CDR3 has 16 amino acids. Sequences were derived from PBMCs, sampled 524 days after transplant. The TCR originated in a human patient who received an intestinal transplant, so some T cells may come from the graft donor. The chain recombines TRBV5-1 with TRBJ2-5; 9 nucleotides line up with TRBD1. The CDR3 here is CASSLHPGQGGETQYF. The CDR3, as DNA: TGCGCCAGCTCACTACACCCGGGACAGGGAGGGGAGACCCAGTACTTC.